These T cell receptor beta chains were read from a single sample in a study of OX40 agonist ivuxolimab in advanced cancers. Method: immunoSEQ multiplex PCR; TCRdb's copy keeps in-frame clones and lacks some. The repertoire consists of roughly 23,000 clones, with approximately 80% occurring once and the leading ten covering about a quarter. The source was CD4+ or CD8+ T cells sorted from blood, collected in a trial of the OX40 agonist ivuxolimab. Source of these receptors: an adult with an advanced solid tumor such as melanoma, head and neck, liver or kidney cancer. Each CDR3 is given with its conserved first and last residue. D genes are given only for firm matches. Clone size is not always given. Where it is, it says once, few, many or a class for expanded clones.

clone size,J gene,CDR3 length,V gene,D gene,CDR3 DNA,CDR3 protein
.,TRBJ2-1,14,TRBV21-1,.,TGTGCCAGCAGCCCAAAGAGTGGAGGGGTTGAGCAGTTCTTC,CASSPKSGGVEQFF
.,TRBJ2-2,15,TRBV27,.,TGTGCCAGCAGTCTGCAGGGGCCGGGCACCGGGGAGCTGTTTTTT,CASSLQGPGTGELFF
.,TRBJ1-2,17,TRBV19,TRBD1,TGTGCCAGTAGTCCGGGACAGGGGGCCGTCCAATTCTATGGCTACACCTTC,CASSPGQGAVQFYGYTF
.,TRBJ2-2,14,TRBV9,TRBD1,TGTGCCAGCAGCCCCCGACAGGGCACCGGGGAGCTGTTTTTT,CASSPRQGTGELFF
.,TRBJ1-2,14,TRBV27,.,TGTGCCAGCAGCTTAGGAGGGAGCGGCTATGGCTACACCTTC,CASSLGGSGYGYTF
.,TRBJ2-4,16,TRBV27,TRBD2,TGTGCCAGCATGAGGGAGGGATTCGGAGCCAAAAACATTCAGTACTTC,CASMREGFGAKNIQYF
once,TRBJ1-4,15,TRBV6-5,.,TGTGCCAGCAGTTACTCCTCCTACGGGGACGAAAAACTGTTTTTT,CASSYSSYGDEKLFF
.,TRBJ2-1,15,TRBV2,.,TGTGCCAGCAGCAAAGGAGGGGGTATGGACAATGAGCAGTTCTTC,CASSKGGGMDNEQFF
.,TRBJ2-5,15,TRBV27,.,TGTGCCAGCAGTTTATTTAGGGGGGGGACAGAGACCCAGTACTTC,CASSLFRGGTETQYF
.,TRBJ1-4,15,TRBV9,.,TGTGCCAGCAGCACCGAGGGGACAACTAATGAAAAACTGTTTTTT,CASSTEGTTNEKLFF
.,TRBJ2-1,15,TRBV14,.,TGTGCCAGCAGCCAAGACCACACATACTACAATGAGCAGTTCTTC,CASSQDHTYYNEQFF
.,TRBJ2-3,13,TRBV5-4,TRBD2,TGTGCCAGCAGGGGACTAGGCACAGATACGCAGTATTTT,CASRGLGTDTQYF
.,TRBJ2-2,14,TRBV6-5,TRBD2,TGTGCCAGCGGCGGGGGGGGGCTCACCGGGGAGCTGTTTTTT,CASGGGGLTGELFF
medium-sized,TRBJ1-2,11,TRBV10-3,.,TGTGCCATCTTCCAGGGAAATGGCTACACCTTC,CAIFQGNGYTF
.,TRBJ2-1,13,TRBV28,.,TGTGCCAGCAGTTTACAGGCAGGCAATGAGCAGTTCTTC,CASSLQAGNEQFF
few,TRBJ2-7,11,TRBV28,.,TGTGCCAGCATCAAGGGGTCGATAAGGTACTTC,CASIKGSIRYF
few,TRBJ2-3,16,TRBV4-3,.,TGCGCCAGCACCCCGACAAGCATGTCTAGCACAGATACGCAGTATTTT,CASTPTSMSSTDTQYF
.,TRBJ1-5,15,TRBV5-1,.,TGCGCCAGCAGCCGAATTGGTGGCCCCAATCAGCCCCAGCATTTT,CASSRIGGPNQPQHF
.,TRBJ2-1,13,TRBV6-6,.,TGTGCCAGCAGCCCAAACGACGACAATGAGCAGTTCTTC,CASSPNDDNEQFF
.,TRBJ1-1,12,TRBV7-9,.,TGTAACGGTGAGGAGTTGAACACTGAAGCTTTCTTT,CNGEELNTEAFF
once,TRBJ2-7,15,TRBV9,TRBD2,TGTGCCAGCAGCGTCGCTAGCGGGAGGGTCTACGAGCAGTACTTC,CASSVASGRVYEQYF
.,TRBJ2-7,12,TRBV7-9,.,TGTGCCAGCAGCCTCGAAGGTAACGAGCAGTACTTC,CASSLEGNEQYF
.,TRBJ2-1,16,TRBV5-4,TRBD2,TGTGCCAGCAGACCCCTTAGCGGGGGGGCAGGCAATGAGCAGTTCTTC,CASRPLSGGAGNEQFF
.,TRBJ2-7,15,TRBV19,.,TGTGCCAGTAGTATAGGTCCCGGGGGCTCCTACGAGCAGTACTTC,CASSIGPGGSYEQYF
.,TRBJ1-5,16,TRBV4-3,.,TGCGCCAGCAGCCAAGATATTGTGGCGGGTAATCAGCCCCAGCATTTT,CASSQDIVAGNQPQHF
.,TRBJ2-7,11,TRBV5-4,.,TGTGCCAGCAGCTTTACCAACGAGCAGTACTTC,CASSFTNEQYF
.,TRBJ2-7,12,TRBV5-6,.,TGTGCCAGCAGTCGATACAGGTACGAGCAGTACTTC,CASSRYRYEQYF
.,TRBJ1-5,18,TRBV7-2,.,TGTGCCAGCAGCTTAAGTTGGGATGTCTTTCCAGACAATCAGCCCCAGCATTTT,CASSLSWDVFPDNQPQHF
.,TRBJ2-2,14,TRBV5-4,.,TGTGCCAGCAGCTCTTTGGCGAACACCGGGGAGCTGTTTTTT,CASSSLANTGELFF
.,TRBJ1-3,13,TRBV29-1,.,TGCAGCGTTGACGGACCGTCTGGAAACACCATATATTTT,CSVDGPSGNTIYF
.,TRBJ2-1,15,TRBV6-5,.,TGTGCCAGCAGTACCCTGTTTAGCGCTTACAATGAGCAGTTCTTC,CASSTLFSAYNEQFF
.,TRBJ1-4,13,TRBV14,.,TGTGCCAGCAGCCTGGGATGGGGGGAAAAACTGTTTTTT,CASSLGWGEKLFF